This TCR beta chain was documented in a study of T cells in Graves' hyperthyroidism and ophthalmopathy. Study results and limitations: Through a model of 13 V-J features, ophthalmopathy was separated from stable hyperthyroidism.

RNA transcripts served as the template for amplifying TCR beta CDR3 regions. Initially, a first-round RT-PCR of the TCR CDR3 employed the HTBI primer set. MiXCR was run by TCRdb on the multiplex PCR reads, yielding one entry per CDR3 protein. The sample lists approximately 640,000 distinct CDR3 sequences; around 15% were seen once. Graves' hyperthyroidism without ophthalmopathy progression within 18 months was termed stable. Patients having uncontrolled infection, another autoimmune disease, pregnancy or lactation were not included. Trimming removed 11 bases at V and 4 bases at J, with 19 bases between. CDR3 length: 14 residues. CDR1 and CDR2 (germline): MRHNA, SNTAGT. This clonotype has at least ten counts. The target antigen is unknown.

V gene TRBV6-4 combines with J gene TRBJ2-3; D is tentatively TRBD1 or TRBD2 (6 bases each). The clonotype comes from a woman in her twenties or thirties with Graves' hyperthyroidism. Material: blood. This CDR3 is CALPKGGEADTQYF. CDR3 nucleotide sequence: TGTGCCCTCCCGAAGGGGGGAGAAGCAGATACGCAGTATTTT.